A single count supports the clone carrying this T cell receptor (beta chain). Germline-derived CDR1 and CDR2 are MGHRA and YSYEKL. V lost 0 bases to trimming and J lost 0 bases, with 9 bases between them. This CDR3 contains 16 residues. This specimen comes from a study of OX40 agonist ivuxolimab in advanced cancers. Study-level background: People who had prior anti-PD-1, anti-PD-L1 or anti-CTLA-4 therapy could take part, and around 40% had some.

Profiled with immunoSEQ multiplex PCR; TCRdb holds only in-frame clones, not every one. The table lists about 54,000 clones, 75% to 90% of them singletons. This sequence joins TRBV4-1 and TRBJ1-5, with D unclear. The TCR comes from an adult with an advanced solid tumor such as melanoma, head and neck, liver or kidney cancer. The sequencing here drew on CD4+ or CD8+ T cells sorted from blood, taken in a trial of the OX40 agonist ivuxolimab. The CDR3 sequence: CASSQDGRVSNQPQHF. The CDR3 region has the DNA TGCGCCAGCAGCCAAGACGGACGGGTTAGCAATCAGCCCCAGCATTTT.